One and the same sample provided the 28 T cell receptor beta chains below, sequenced in a study of sequential checkpoint blockade in melanoma. The treatment: randomized to nivolumab then ipilimumab (arm A) or the reverse (arm B). Clones were sequenced by immunoSEQ multiplex PCR, and TCRdb holds only the in-frame ones, with some missing. Of fewer than 35,000 clones in the sample, around 73% were seen once. This specimen consisted of CD8+ T cells sorted from blood (inferred from file names), obtained from a patient given nivolumab and ipilimumab in sequence. The receptors originated from a human donor with melanoma.

This clone was observed once. The J gene is TRBJ2-7, the V gene TRBV27, with 7 bases identical to TRBD1. This CDR3 is built from 15 residues. Trimming cost V 6 bases and J 4 bases; bases outside gene matches: 12. Germline lookup yields CDR1 MNHEY and CDR2 SMNVEV (reference sequence). The CDR3 loop is CASSQRTTGRYEQYF. The CDR3 region has the DNA TGTGCCAGCAGCCAAAGAACGACAGGGAGATACGAGCAGTACTTC.

This clone has only one observation. V and J are TRBV7-6 and TRBJ2-1; D might be TRBD2 (6 bases). From germline, CDR1 is SGHVS and CDR2 FNYEAQ. Trimming shortened V by 5 bases and J by 4 bases, and 15 bases separated the two germline ends. CDR3 length: 15 amino acids. CDR3 nucleotides: TGTGCCAGCAGCCAGACCGGGACTGGGTACAATGAGCAGTTCTTC. Translating gives CASSQTGTGYNEQFF.

This clone turned up a few times. The rearrangement uses TRBV28 and TRBJ2-7, with D possibly being TRBD2 (5 bases). The CDR3 covers 15 residues. The ends were cut back, 7 bases at V and 7 bases at J, with 23 bases in the middle. The germline gives CDR1 MDHEN, CDR2 SYDVKM. CDR3 residues: CASIPQVDYGKEQYF. CDR3 bases: TGTGCCAGCATTCCCCAGGTAGACTATGGAAAGGAGCAGTACTTC.

The rearrangement links TRBV4-1 to TRBJ2-7, with 10 nucleotides matching TRBD2. V dropped 5 bases and J dropped 1; count of bases not matched to a gene: 5. The CDR3 is made up of 15 amino acids. Germline-derived CDR1 and CDR2 are MGHRA and YSYEKL. The CDR3 reads CASSYSSGGSYEQYF. DNA of the CDR3: TGCGCCAGCAGCTACTCTAGCGGGGGTTCCTACGAGCAGTACTTC.

The chain carries TRBV7-9 and TRBJ2-3; weak D call: TRBD2 (6 bases). V lost 4 bases, J lost 2 bases, and 13 bases lay in between. This CDR3 spans 15 amino acids. Germline lookup yields CDR1 SEHNR and CDR2 FQNEAQ (reference sequence). CDR3 sequence (DNA): TGTGCCAGCAGCTCACGACTAGACCCCACAGATACGCAGTATTTT. Amino acid sequence: CASSSRLDPTDTQYF.

The chain carries TRBV11-2 and TRBJ2-7; unclear D gene. The germline gives CDR1 SGHAT, CDR2 FQNNGV. Trimming took off 2 bases at V and 1 base at J, with 6 bases between the two ends. This CDR3 region has 13 residues. CDR3 sequence reads: CASSLSPSYEQYF. The CDR3 bases are TGTGCCAGCAGCTTAAGCCCATCCTACGAGCAGTACTTC.

The rearrangement links TRBV2 to TRBJ2-1; 11 bases are a match to TRBD2. The CDR3 runs 15 residues. Per the germline V gene, CDR1 is SNHLY and CDR2 is FYNNEI. V trimming: 7 bases; J trimming: 5 bases; junction bases outside the gene matches: 7. CDR3 nucleotide sequence: TGTGCCAGCATCGATAGCGGGGGGGCCCACAATGAGCAGTTCTTC. Translating gives CASIDSGGAHNEQFF.

This clone came up a few times. This chain joins TRBV19 and TRBJ1-1; 8 bases match TRBD1. Trimming removed 10 bases from V and 5 bases from J; junction bases left unmatched: 12. The CDR3 spans 14 residues. From germline, CDR1 is LNHDA and CDR2 SQIVND (reference sequence). The CDR3 region has the DNA TGTGCCACCCTTAGGACAGGGTTTGATACTGAAGCTTTCTTT. Translating gives CATLRTGFDTEAFF.

Details on this clone: The junction departs from germline at one end; a sequencing error may be responsible. This rearrangement joins TRBV7-7 to TRBJ2-7, with D possibly matching TRBD2 (5 bases). The CDR3 loop spans 15 amino acids. Germline values: CDR1 SSHAT, CDR2 FNYEAQ (reference sequence). The DNA of the CDR3 is TGTGCTAGCAGCTTAGCAGCGGAGAGCTCCTACGAGCAGTACTTC. Translating it yields CASSLAAESSYEQYF.

J is TRBJ2-7 and V is TRBV2, with TRBD1 identical over 7 bases. The V and J ends lost 3 bases and 2 bases, in that order; junction bases with no gene match: 4. Germline V gene data show CDR1 as SNHLY and CDR2 as FYNNEI. The CDR3 runs to 14 residues. CDR3 sequence (DNA): TGTGCCAGCAGTGAGTGGACAGGAACCTACGAGCAGTACTTC. It yields the protein CASSEWTGTYEQYF.

The rearrangement joins TRBV7-2 to TRBJ2-5, with a weak D call TRBD1 (6 bases). Trimming shortened V by 1 base and J by 3 bases, and 9 bases separated the two germline ends. Per germline, CDR1 SGHTA and CDR2 FQGNSA. CDR3 length equals 14 residues. Written as DNA, the CDR3 is TGTGCCAGCAGCTTAGATAGGACAGAAGAGACCCAGTACTTC. This sequence encodes CASSLDRTEETQYF.

The count of this clone is one. The V and J genes are TRBV7-6 and TRBJ1-1, with a possible D match to TRBD1 (5 bases). This CDR3 has 14 amino acids. CDR1 is SGHVS, CDR2 FNYEAQ, per germline. V was clipped by 5 bases and J by 11 bases, with 21 bases between them. In DNA form, the CDR3 reads TGTGCCAGCAGCCCTAGAGTCAGGGATCTGGGGGCTTTCTTT. This sequence encodes CASSPRVRDLGAFF.

This clone was recorded only once. This chain links TRBV7-9 with TRBJ1-2; weak D call: TRBD1 (5 bases). Germline assignment: CDR1 SEHNR and CDR2 FQNEAQ (reference sequence). The CDR3 totals 13 residues. The V end was cut by 1 base, the J end by 8 bases, with 11 bases between. CDR3 sequence (DNA): TGTGCCAGCAGCTTAGGGCAGGGTCACGGCTACACCTTC. It translates to CASSLGQGHGYTF. Based on the CDR3 plus reference TRBV7-9 and TRBJ1-2, the full variable domain is DTGVSQNPRHKITKRGQNVTFRCDPISEHNRLYWYRQTLGQGPEFLTYFQNEAQLEKSRLLSDRFSAERPKGSFSTLEIQRTEQGDSAMYLCASSLGQGHGYTFGSGTRLTVV.

The chain recombines TRBV5-1 with TRBJ1-2; D is perhaps TRBD1 (5 bases). Germline V gene data show CDR1 as SGHRS and CDR2 as YFSETQ. The germline V and J ends were trimmed by 1 base and 3 bases, with 13 bases remaining between them. The CDR3 loop spans 15 amino acids. The DNA of the CDR3 is TGCGCCAGCAGCTTGCGGCTGGGGCTCGACTATGGCTACACCTTC. Its protein product is CASSLRLGLDYGYTF.

The chain joins TRBV9 to TRBJ2-1, with 13 bases identical to TRBD2. From germline, CDR1 is SGDLS and CDR2 YYNGEE. This CDR3 region has 18 residues. V lost 4 bases and J lost 0; bases outside the gene matches: 7. DNA of the CDR3: TGTGCCAGCAGCTTGGGACTAGCGGGAAGCCCCTCCTACAATGAGCAGTTCTTC. This sequence encodes CASSLGLAGSPSYNEQFF. Complete variable domain (other parts from reference TRBV9 and TRBJ2-1): DSGVTQTPKHLITATGQRVTLRCSPRSGDLSVYWYQQSLDQGLQFLIQYYNGEERAKGNILERFSAQQFPDLHSELNLSSLELGDSALYFCASSLGLAGSPSYNEQFFGPGTRLTVL.

V gene TRBV19 combines with J gene TRBJ2-7, with D tentatively TRBD1 (7 bases). The CDR3 contains 17 residues. Germline values: CDR1 LNHDA, CDR2 SQIVND (reference sequence). Trimming took off 0 bases at V and 5 bases at J, with 20 bases between the two ends. The CDR3 reads CASSIDTGQPGVDEQYF. The CDR3 DNA sequence: TGTGCCAGTAGTATAGATACGGGACAGCCGGGGGTGGACGAGCAGTACTTC.

This rearrangement joins TRBV21-1 to TRBJ1-2; TRBD1, the table's D call, lacks a check against the DNA. TRBV21-1 corresponds to a pseudogene. CDR3 length: 14 amino acids. CDR3 coding DNA: TGTGCCAGCAGCCCCCCGGAAGGGGCCTATGGCTACACCTTC. This sequence encodes CASSPPEGAYGYTF.

This clone was picked up a small number of times. The CDR3 here is CASSLDRGTLHF. CDR3 coding DNA: TGTGCCAGCAGTTTAGACAGGGGAACCCTCCACTTT. V gene TRBV27 combines with J gene TRBJ1-6, with 8 bases lining up with TRBD1. CDR1 and CDR2 (germline): MNHEY, SMNVEV (reference sequence). This CDR3 has 12 residues. The trim removed 2 bases at V and 14 bases at J, leaving 2 bases unmatched.

The V and J genes are TRBV21-1 and TRBJ2-7; the DNA was not used to check the table's D call, TRBD2. TRBV21-1 represents a pseudogene. The CDR3 covers 12 residues. The CDR3 loop is CASRGGYYEQYF. CDR3 in DNA: TGTGCCAGCAGGGGAGGGTACTACGAGCAGTACTTC.

This sequence joins TRBV29-1 and TRBJ2-7; 7 nucleotides agree with TRBD1. Germline lookup yields CDR1 SQVTM and CDR2 ANQGSEA. V lost 4 bases, J lost 3 bases, and 0 bases stayed unmatched. This CDR3 spans 11 amino acids. The CDR3 region has the DNA TGCAGCGTTGGGGACAGCTACGAGCAGTACTTC. Translation gives CSVGDSYEQYF.

The CDR3 loop reads CASSLTSSYEQYF. The DNA for the CDR3 is TGTGCCAGCAGCTTAACGAGCTCCTACGAGCAGTACTTC. V and J are TRBV7-2 and TRBJ2-7; no reliable D call. Per the germline V gene, CDR1 is SGHTA and CDR2 is FQGNSA. The CDR3 covers 13 residues. Trimming stripped 2 bases from V and 0 bases from J, with 5 bases between.

This rearrangement joins TRBV15 to TRBJ1-1, with D possibly TRBD1 on 6 matching bases. This CDR3 spans 13 amino acids. V gave up 5 bases and J gave up 0 bases, with 7 bases separating them. Germline V gene lookup returns CDR1 LNHNV and CDR2 YYDKDF (reference sequence). CDR3 in DNA: TGTGCCACCAGCCCAGGGGTGAACACTGAAGCTTTCTTT. Its translation is CATSPGVNTEAFF. Full variable domain (rest looked up from reference TRBV15 and TRBJ1-1): DAMVIQNPRYQVTQFGKPVTLSCSQTLNHNVMYWYQQKSSQAPKLLFHYYDKDFNNEADTPDNFQSRRPNTSFCFLDIRSPGLGDTAMYLCATSPGVNTEAFFGQGTRLTVV.

The chain combines TRBV13 with TRBJ1-1; TRBD1 agrees at 8 bases. CDR3 length: 14 amino acids. Germline V gene lookup returns CDR1 PRHDT and CDR2 FYEKMQ (reference sequence). The trim removed 6 bases at V and 3 bases at J, leaving 6 bases unmatched. CDR3 sequence (DNA): TGTGCCAGCAGAAGCCGGACAGGGTACACTGAAGCTTTCTTT. This codes for CASRSRTGYTEAFF.

The chain joins TRBV28 to TRBJ1-4; 7 bases are shared with TRBD1. Germline V gene lookup returns CDR1 MDHEN and CDR2 SYDVKM. The junction had 14 bases not matched to a gene; V was cut back by 7 bases and J by 0 bases. This CDR3 is built from 18 residues. For the CDR3, the DNA is TGTGCCAGCACCTCTTGGGGACAGACACCTGCAACTAATGAAAAACTGTTTTTT. Residues: CASTSWGQTPATNEKLFF.

The chain joins TRBV11-2 to TRBJ2-2; no definite D call. The CDR3 extends over 14 amino acids. Germline lookup yields CDR1 SGHAT and CDR2 FQNNGV. Trimming removed 1 base from V and 2 bases from J, with 5 bases in between. CDR3 residues: CASSLGANTGELFF. The CDR3 DNA is TGTGCCAGCAGCTTAGGAGCAAACACCGGGGAGCTGTTTTTT. Using reference TRBV11-2 and TRBJ2-2 for the parts outside the CDR3, the full variable domain is EAGVAQSPRYKIIEKRQSVAFWCNPISGHATLYWYQQILGQGPKLLIQFQNNGVVDDSQLPKDRFSAERLKGVDSTLKIQPAKLEDSAVYLCASSLGANTGELFFGEGSRLTVL.

V usage is TRBV28 and J usage is TRBJ2-7, with TRBD1 identical over 7 bases. The CDR3 is made up of 15 amino acids. Germline V gene sequence: CDR1 MDHEN, CDR2 SYDVKM. V was pared by 3 bases and J by 9 bases, with 14 bases of the junction left unmatched. The CDR3 reads CASSFRGQGVLGQYF. DNA for the CDR3: TGTGCCAGCAGTTTTAGAGGGCAGGGGGTTTTGGGGCAGTACTTC.

V gene TRBV7-9 combines with J gene TRBJ2-1; D may be TRBD1 (5 bases). This CDR3 is built from 13 residues. The germline V gene has CDR1 SEHNR and CDR2 FQNEAQ (reference sequence). Trimming removed 8 bases at V and 6 bases at J, with 14 bases between. The CDR3 sequence: CASGEGAVNEQFF. In nucleotides, the CDR3 is TGTGCCAGCGGCGAAGGGGCGGTCAATGAGCAGTTCTTC.

V usage is TRBV19 and J usage is TRBJ1-1; D is unclear. V shed 3 bases and J shed 4 bases, with 9 bases lying between them. CDR1 is LNHDA and CDR2 is SQIVND in the germline V gene (reference sequence). The length of the CDR3 is 13 residues. CDR3 sequence reads: CASSIGVSTEAFF. CDR3 DNA sequence: TGTGCCAGTAGTATCGGGGTGAGCACTGAAGCTTTCTTT.